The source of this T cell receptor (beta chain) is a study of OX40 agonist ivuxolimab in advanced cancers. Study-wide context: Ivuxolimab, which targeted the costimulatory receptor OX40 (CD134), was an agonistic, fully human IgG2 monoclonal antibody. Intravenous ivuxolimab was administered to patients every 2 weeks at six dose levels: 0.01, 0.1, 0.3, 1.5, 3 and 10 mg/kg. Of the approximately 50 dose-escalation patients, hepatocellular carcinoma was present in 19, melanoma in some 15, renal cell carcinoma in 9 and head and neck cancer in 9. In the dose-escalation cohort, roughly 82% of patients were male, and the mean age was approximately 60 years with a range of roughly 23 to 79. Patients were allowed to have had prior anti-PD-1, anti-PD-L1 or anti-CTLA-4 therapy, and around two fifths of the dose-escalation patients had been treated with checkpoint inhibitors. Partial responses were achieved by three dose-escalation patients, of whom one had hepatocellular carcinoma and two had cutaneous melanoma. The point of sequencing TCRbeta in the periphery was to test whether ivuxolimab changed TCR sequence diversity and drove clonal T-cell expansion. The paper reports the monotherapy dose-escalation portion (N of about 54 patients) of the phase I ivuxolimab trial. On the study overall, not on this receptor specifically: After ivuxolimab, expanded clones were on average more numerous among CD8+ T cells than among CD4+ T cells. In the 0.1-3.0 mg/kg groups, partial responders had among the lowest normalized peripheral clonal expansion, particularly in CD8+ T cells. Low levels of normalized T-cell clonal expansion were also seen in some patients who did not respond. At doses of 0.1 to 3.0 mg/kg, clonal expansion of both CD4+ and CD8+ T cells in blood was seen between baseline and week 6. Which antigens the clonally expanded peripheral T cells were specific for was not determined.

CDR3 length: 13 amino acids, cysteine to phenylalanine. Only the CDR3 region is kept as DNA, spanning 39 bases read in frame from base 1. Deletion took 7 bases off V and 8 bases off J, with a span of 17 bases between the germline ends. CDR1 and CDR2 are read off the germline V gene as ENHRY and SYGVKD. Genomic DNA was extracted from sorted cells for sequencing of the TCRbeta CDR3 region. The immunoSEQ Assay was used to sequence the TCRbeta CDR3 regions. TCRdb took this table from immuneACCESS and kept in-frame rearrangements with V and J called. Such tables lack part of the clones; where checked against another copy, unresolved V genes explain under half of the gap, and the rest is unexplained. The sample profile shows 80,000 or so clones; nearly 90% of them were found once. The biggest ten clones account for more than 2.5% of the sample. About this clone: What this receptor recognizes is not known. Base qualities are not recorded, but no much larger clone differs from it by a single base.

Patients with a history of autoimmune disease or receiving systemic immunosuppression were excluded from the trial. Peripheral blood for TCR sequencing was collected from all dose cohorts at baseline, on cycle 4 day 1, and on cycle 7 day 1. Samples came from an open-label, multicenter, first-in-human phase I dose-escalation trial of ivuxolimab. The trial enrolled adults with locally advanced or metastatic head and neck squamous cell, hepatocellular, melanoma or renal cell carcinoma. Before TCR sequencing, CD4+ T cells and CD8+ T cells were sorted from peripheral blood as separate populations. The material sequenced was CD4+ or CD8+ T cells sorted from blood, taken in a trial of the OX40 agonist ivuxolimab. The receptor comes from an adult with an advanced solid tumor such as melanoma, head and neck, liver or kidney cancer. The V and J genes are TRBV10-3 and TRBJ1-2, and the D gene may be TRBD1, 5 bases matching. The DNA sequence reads TGTGCCATCATCCCTGGGGACCTTGGGGGCTACACCTTC. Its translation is CAIIPGDLGGYTF.